Listed below are T cell receptor beta chains from one sample, sequenced in a study of vaccination and CD4 T cells after COVID-19. These receptors are not linked to any known antigen. TCRdb re-derived calls from the PCR reads in MiXCR, one entry per CDR3 protein. The sample contains tens of thousands of distinct CDR3 sequences, about two fifths of which appear only once. Sample: CD4+ T cells from blood, cultured in vitro, taken before SARS-CoV-2 vaccination. The receptors stem from a human donor who received a COVID-19 vaccine. Both conserved end residues are trimmed from each CDR3. The order of the fields is J gene, clone size, D gene, V gene, CDR3 protein. D genes are given only for firm matches. Clone size is not always given. Where it is, it says once, few, many or a class for expanded clones.

TRBJ2-1 | few | TRBD1 | TRBV7-9 | ASSKATGQIYNEQF
TRBJ2-3 | NA | TRBD2 | TRBV5-4 | ASSRTSGGISTDTQY
TRBJ2-5 | NA | NA | TRBV12-3/TRBV12-4 | ASTSRTGKETQY
TRBJ1-6 | NA | NA | TRBV9 | ASNPSGSYNSPLH
TRBJ1-2 | NA | NA | TRBV12-3/TRBV12-4 | ASSLRRMGYGYT
TRBJ2-3 | NA | TRBD2 | TRBV10-3 | AISPGGGRADTQY
TRBJ1-1 | NA | NA | TRBV19 | ASSILGVAEAF
TRBJ1-1 | NA | NA | TRBV12-3/TRBV12-4 | ASSFREGSGNTEAF
TRBJ2-3 | NA | TRBD2 | TRBV27 | ASSSGAGGRHTQY
TRBJ1-5 | NA | NA | TRBV6-1 | ASRTTGLNQPQH
TRBJ2-5 | NA | NA | TRBV21-1 | ASSKRGQVPGETQY
TRBJ1-2 | NA | NA | TRBV5-6 | ASSDRTVNDGYT
TRBJ1-5 | NA | NA | TRBV20-1 | SAREPQGGQPQH
TRBJ1-1 | NA | TRBD1 | TRBV20-1 | SARKGQGDTEAF
TRBJ2-7 | few | NA | TRBV7-2 | ASSPALGQSSAQY
TRBJ2-1 | NA | NA | TRBV3-1 | ASSQPGTPANEQF
TRBJ2-7 | NA | TRBD1 | TRBV4-1 | ASSLEDRANEQY
TRBJ1-2 | few | NA | TRBV7-9 | ASPLYGGLDGYT
TRBJ1-5 | NA | NA | TRBV19 | ASSIKTGNQPQH
TRBJ1-1 | NA | NA | TRBV18 | ASSRGTRRDTEAF
TRBJ1-1 | NA | TRBD1 | TRBV7-9 | ASSLTGGDAF
TRBJ1-5 | few | NA | TRBV2 | ASRGPWGNQPQH
TRBJ2-7 | NA | NA | TRBV27 | ASSPFWFQVGTYEQY
TRBJ2-3 | NA | TRBD1 | TRBV24-1 | ATSDFRTGGAREDTQY
TRBJ1-5 | NA | TRBD1 | TRBV2 | ASSQDRGNQPQH
TRBJ2-3 | few | NA | TRBV10-3 | AISEYRGAEGTDTQY
TRBJ2-7 | few | NA | TRBV7-9 | ASSLSIAGQGAYEQY
TRBJ2-3 | NA | NA | TRBV29-1 | SVVRTAGTDTQY